Described below is a single T cell receptor beta chain sequence and its context. Per germline, CDR1 SGHRS and CDR2 YFSETQ. CDR3 length: 14 residues. With 2 bases removed from V and 4 bases from J, the gap between germline ends came to 10 bases. This entry belongs to a study of shared clonotypes between healthy human individuals. Assay: immunoSEQ multiplex PCR; the TCRdb copy retains only in-frame clones and omits some. This table has roughly 2,500,000 clones, 93% appearing once. The receptor was isolated from a man aged 18 to 30 in good health. Some clones in this sample may be carry-over from other donors' samples. The chain couples TRBV5-1 to TRBJ2-1, with D maybe TRBD1 (5 bases). Sequenced sample: naive CD4+ T cells from PBMCs. Subset specified: CD45RA+ positively selected. CDR3 nucleotide sequence: TGCGCCAGCAGCTTTTCGGCAGGGTACAATGAGCAGTTCTTC. Protein sequence: CASSFSAGYNEQFF.